This entry lists 30 T cell receptor beta chains sequenced from one sample in a study of blood T cell repertoires in COVID-19. TCRdb's table, derived via immunoSEQ multiplex PCR, lists solely in-frame clones and lacks some. The repertoire holds tens of thousands of clones, roughly 85% seen once, with roughly 9.6% in the top ten. Sequencing used peripheral blood. The receptor source for this set is a man aged 50-59 years with COVID-19, enrolled during active disease.

V usage is TRBV12-3 or TRBV12-4 and J usage is TRBJ2-1; D is undetermined. V gave up 6 bases and J gave up 7 bases, with 4 bases separating them. The CDR3 covers 10 residues. CDR3 loop: CASSRNEQFF. CDR3 bases: TGTGCCAGCAGCCGTAATGAGCAGTTCTTC.

The V and J genes are TRBV9 and TRBJ2-1; 8 positions match TRBD2. V lost 0 bases to trimming and J lost 6 bases; unmatched junction nucleotides: 8. The CDR3 runs 16 residues. The germline V gene encodes CDR1 SGDLS and CDR2 YYNGEE. This chain's CDR3 is CASSVGGTSGTNEQFF. The CDR3 nucleotides read TGTGCCAGCAGCGTAGGAGGAACTAGCGGCACCAATGAGCAGTTCTTC.

This chain joins TRBV5-4 and TRBJ1-4; D ambiguous. Germline lookup yields CDR1 SGHNT and CDR2 YYREEE (reference sequence). Trimming removed 0 bases at V and 2 bases at J, with 8 bases between. CDR3 length: 15 residues. This chain's CDR3 is CASSLAGGTNEKLFF. Written as DNA, the CDR3 is TGTGCCAGCAGCTTGGCCGGAGGGACTAATGAAAAACTGTTTTTT. Full variable domain (rest looked up from reference TRBV5-4 and TRBJ1-4): ETGVTQSPTHLIKTRGQQVTLRCSSQSGHNTVSWYQQALGQGPQFIFQYYREEENGRGNFPPRFSGLQFPNYSSELNVNALELDDSALYLCASSLAGGTNEKLFFGSGTQLSVL.

In DNA form, the CDR3 reads TGCAGTGCCCCCCCCCGGAATGAGCAGTTCTTC. It translates to CSAPPRNEQFF. The chain links TRBV20-1 to TRBJ2-1; unclear D gene. The length of the CDR3 is 11 residues. The ends were cut back, 6 bases at V and 7 bases at J, with 10 bases in the middle. CDR1 is DFQATT, CDR2 SNEGSKA, per germline (reference sequence).

The CDR3: CATTGGNIQYF. Here the CDR3 DNA reads TGTGCCACCACGGGGGGAAACATTCAGTACTTC. The chain combines TRBV19 with TRBJ2-4; 7 bases match TRBD2. Germline V gene lookup returns CDR1 LNHDA and CDR2 SQIVND (reference sequence). V gave up 10 bases and J gave up 6 bases; unmatched junction bases: 3. The CDR3 has 11 residues. The entire variable domain, with the rest obtained from reference TRBV19 and TRBJ2-4, is as follows: DGGITQSPKYLFRKEGQNVTLSCEQNLNHDAMYWYRQDPGQGLRLIYYSQIVNDFQKGDIAEGYSVSREKKESFPLTVTSAQKNPTAFYLCATTGGNIQYFGAGTRLSVL.

The rearrangement uses TRBV11-3 and TRBJ2-7; 8 nucleotides agree with TRBD2. CDR1 and CDR2 (germline): SGHNT, YENEEA. CDR3 length equals 13 residues. V lost 5 bases to trimming and J lost 5 bases; unmatched junction nucleotides: 5. The DNA for the CDR3 is TGTGCCAGCAGCAAGACTAGCGTCAACGAGCAGTACTTC. This sequence encodes CASSKTSVNEQYF. The complete variable domain, with remaining parts taken from reference TRBV11-3 and TRBJ2-7, reads EAGVVQSPRYKIIEKKQPVAFWCNPISGHNTLYWYLQNLGQGPELLIRYENEEAVDDSQLPKDRFSAERLKGVDSTLKIQPAELGDSAVYLCASSKTSVNEQYFGPGTRLTVT.

The chain carries TRBV6-5 and TRBJ1-3, with 7 bases fitting TRBD1. J gave up 1 base and V 6 bases, and 0 bases lay outside the gene matches. The CDR3 is made up of 13 amino acids. CDR1 and CDR2 (germline): MNHEY, SVGAGI. This chain's CDR3 is CASRQGSGNTIYF. CDR3 sequence (DNA): TGTGCCAGCAGACAGGGGTCTGGAAACACCATATATTTT.

The rearrangement joins TRBV5-1 to TRBJ2-5; 9 bases are shared with TRBD1. The V and J ends lost 5 bases and 0 bases, in that order; junction bases with no gene match: 5. Germline CDR1 and CDR2: SGHRS and YFSETQ. The CDR3 has 15 residues. The CDR3 coding sequence is TGCGCCAGCAGAAGACAGGGGGTGTACCAAGAGACCCAGTACTTC. Its translation: CASRRQGVYQETQYF. The full variable domain, completed using reference TRBV5-1 and TRBJ2-5, is KAGVTQTPRYLIKTRGQQVTLSCSPISGHRSVSWYQQTPGQGLQFLFEYFSETQRNKGNFPGRFSGRQFSNSRSEMNVSTLELGDSALYLCASRRQGVYQETQYFGPGTRLLVL.

The V call is TRBV19, the J call TRBJ2-7, with a possible D match to TRBD1 (6 bases). The V gene's germline CDR1 is LNHDA and CDR2 SQIVND (reference sequence). This CDR3 has 13 amino acids. V was cut by 5 bases and J by 3 bases, with 11 bases left in between. The CDR3 nucleotides are TGTGCCAGTAGTGTTGGACAGTTCTACGAGCAGTACTTC. This encodes CASSVGQFYEQYF.

V is TRBV27 and J is TRBJ1-1; D unresolved. The CDR3 has 13 residues. Germline CDR1 reads MNHEY; CDR2 reads SMNVEV (reference sequence). V was pared by 2 bases and J by 0 bases, with 4 bases between. Here the CDR3 reads CASSLRLNTEAFF. For the CDR3, the DNA is TGTGCCAGCAGTTTACGTTTGAACACTGAAGCTTTCTTT.

The chain joins TRBV5-1 to TRBJ2-7, with TRBD2 as a possible D gene (5 bases). This CDR3 region has 15 residues. Between the trimmed V and J ends, which lost 0 bases and 1 base, there was a span of 11 bases. CDR1 is SGHRS and CDR2 is YFSETQ in the germline V gene. CDR3 amino acids: CASSLERQKSYEQYF. CDR3 DNA sequence: TGCGCCAGCAGCTTGGAGCGGCAGAAATCCTACGAGCAGTACTTC.

This clone was seen a few times. V usage is TRBV6-2 or TRBV6-3 and J usage is TRBJ2-1; no definite D call. This CDR3 comprises 14 residues. Germline V gene sequence: CDR1 MNHEY, CDR2 SVGEGT. With 0 bases removed from V and 0 bases from J, the gap between germline ends came to 3 bases. CDR3 residues: CASSYSSSYNEQFF. CDR3 nucleotide sequence: TGTGCCAGCAGTTACTCTAGCTCCTACAATGAGCAGTTCTTC.

The V gene is TRBV6-5, the J gene TRBJ1-4; 8 positions agree with TRBD1. Germline V CDR1 and CDR2: MNHEY, SVGAGI. There are 14 residues in the CDR3. Trimming cost V 5 bases and J 8 bases; bases outside gene matches: 7. DNA of the CDR3: TGTGCCAGCAGTAGAGACAGGGGTAACGAAAAACTGTTTTTT. Amino acids: CASSRDRGNEKLFF.

This clone was detected only once. V gene TRBV5-1 combines with J gene TRBJ2-5; no clear D gene. V gave up 3 bases and J gave up 0 bases, with 6 bases separating them. CDR1 SGHRS and CDR2 YFSETQ come from the germline V gene. The CDR3 totals 13 residues. For the CDR3, the DNA is TGCGCCAGCAGCTACCGGTACCAAGAGACCCAGTACTTC. Its translation: CASSYRYQETQYF.

This clone was seen a handful of times. The chain is built from TRBV6-5 and TRBJ2-7; 9 nucleotides line up with TRBD2. This CDR3 comprises 16 residues. Trimming cost V 4 bases and J 0 bases; bases outside gene matches: 7. Germline assignment: CDR1 MNHEY and CDR2 SVGAGI. The CDR3, as DNA: TGTGCCAGCAGTTCGGTGTTTAGCGGGAGCTCCTACGAGCAGTACTTC. Its translation is CASSSVFSGSSYEQYF.

The chain recombines TRBV4-3 with TRBJ1-6; TRBD1 matches 7 bases. The CDR3 runs 19 residues. J gave up 1 base and V 1 base, and 10 bases lay outside the gene matches. Per germline, CDR1 LGHNA and CDR2 YSLEER. The CDR3 sequence: CASSQAGALRGSYNSPLHF. In nucleotides, the CDR3 is TGCGCCAGCAGCCAAGCGGGGGCGCTCAGGGGGTCCTATAATTCACCCCTCCACTTT.

This sequence joins TRBV5-1 and TRBJ2-1, with 12 bases fitting TRBD2. The ends lost 0 bases at V and 6 bases at J; junction bases unmatched: 4. The CDR3 runs 16 residues. Germline-derived CDR1 and CDR2 are SGHRS and YFSETQ. CDR3 DNA sequence: TGCGCCAGCAGCTTGGATGGACTAGCGGGGATCAATGAGCAGTTCTTC. It encodes CASSLDGLAGINEQFF.

The rearrangement links TRBV7-9 to TRBJ1-1; no clear D gene. CDR1 is SEHNR, CDR2 FQNEAQ, per germline (reference sequence). This CDR3 has 13 amino acids. The V gene lost 5 bases and the J gene lost 9 bases, with 16 bases spanning the gap. Here the CDR3 reads CASSAARGVKAFF. DNA of the CDR3: TGTGCCAGCAGCGCCGCCCGCGGGGTGAAAGCTTTCTTT. The variable domain in full, with the rest retrieved from reference TRBV7-9 and TRBJ1-1, is DTGVSQNPRHKITKRGQNVTFRCDPISEHNRLYWYRQTLGQGPEFLTYFQNEAQLEKSRLLSDRFSAERPKGSFSTLEIQRTEQGDSAMYLCASSAARGVKAFFGQGTRLTVV.

This chain joins TRBV19 and TRBJ1-5; unclear D gene. This CDR3 contains 14 residues. Trimming left V 10 bases short and J 3 bases short, with 16 bases between. CDR1 LNHDA and CDR2 SQIVND come from the germline V gene (reference sequence). The CDR3 loop is CATPPRGDNQPQHF. The CDR3 nucleotides read TGTGCCACGCCCCCGCGGGGAGACAATCAGCCCCAGCATTTT.

The chain carries TRBV29-1 and TRBJ1-1, with 8 nucleotides matching TRBD1. The CDR3 covers 13 residues. Germline V gene sequence: CDR1 SQVTM, CDR2 ANQGSEA. V dropped 7 bases and J dropped 2; count of bases not matched to a gene: 6. In DNA form, the CDR3 reads TGCAGCGCCCCGGGACAGGCTAACACTGAAGCTTTCTTT. Amino acid sequence: CSAPGQANTEAFF.

The chain is built from TRBV5-1 and TRBJ1-1; 11 nucleotides agree with TRBD1. The V gene's germline CDR1 is SGHRS and CDR2 YFSETQ. This CDR3 has 17 residues. J gave up 1 base and V 4 bases, and 9 bases lay outside the gene matches. CDR3 protein: CASSPDRGRKENTEAFF. The CDR3 DNA sequence: TGCGCCAGCAGCCCGGACAGGGGGCGAAAGGAGAACACTGAAGCTTTCTTT.

This clone appeared once. The gene calls are TRBV5-8 and TRBJ2-3; tentatively, D is TRBD1 (5 bases). The germline CDR1 and CDR2 sequences are SGHTS and YDEGEE. The CDR3 consists of 14 residues. Trimming shortened V by 3 bases and J by 0 bases, and 8 bases separated the two germline ends. The CDR3 protein is CASSSTASTDTQYF. CDR3 sequence (DNA): TGTGCCAGCAGCTCGACAGCGAGCACAGATACGCAGTATTTT.

This clone has just a few counts. The chain combines TRBV3-1 (or the pseudogene TRBV3-2) with TRBJ1-5, with 8 bases aligning to TRBD1. Trimming cost V 5 bases and J 5 bases; bases outside gene matches: 8. Germline V gene data show CDR1 as LGHDT and CDR2 as YNNKEL (reference sequence). The length of the CDR3 is 15 residues. CDR3 sequence: CASSKRTGLDQPQHF. CDR3 nucleotide sequence: TGTGCCAGCAGCAAGCGGACAGGGCTGGATCAGCCCCAGCATTTT.

The V and J genes are TRBV24-1 and TRBJ2-1, with TRBD2 matching 9 bases. V was clipped by 4 bases and J by 7 bases; unmatched bases: 10. The CDR3 has 16 amino acids. CDR1 is KGHDR and CDR2 is SFDVKD in the germline V gene. The CDR3: CATSDPWGGRGNEQFF. The CDR3 DNA is TGTGCCACCAGTGACCCGTGGGGCGGGAGGGGGAATGAGCAGTTCTTC.

Here the CDR3 DNA reads TGCGCCAGCACCAGGGACTTGTCTAGCACAGATACGCAGTATTTT. Protein: CASTRDLSSTDTQYF. The V gene is TRBV5-1, the J gene TRBJ2-3; TRBD2 might be the D (6 bases). The CDR3 spans 15 residues. Germline CDR1 and CDR2: SGHRS and YFSETQ. The V end was cut by 6 bases, the J end by 0 bases, with 14 bases between. The entire variable domain, with the rest obtained from reference TRBV5-1 and TRBJ2-3, is as follows: KAGVTQTPRYLIKTRGQQVTLSCSPISGHRSVSWYQQTPGQGLQFLFEYFSETQRNKGNFPGRFSGRQFSNSRSEMNVSTLELGDSALYLCASTRDLSSTDTQYFGPGTRLTVL.

The chain uses TRBV4-1 and TRBJ1-2, with 9 nucleotides matching TRBD1. Trimming took 1 base from V and 2 from J; bases not matched to a gene: 5. The CDR3 consists of 16 residues. Germline loops: CDR1 MGHRA, CDR2 YSYEKL. In nucleotides, the CDR3 is TGCGCCAGCAGCCAAGGAGGACAGGGGCTCAACTATGGCTACACCTTC. It encodes CASSQGGQGLNYGYTF.

The CDR3 bases are TGTGCCACCCACAGGGGGCCCGACTATGGCTACACCTTC. Translating it yields CATHRGPDYGYTF. The chain carries TRBV19 and TRBJ1-2, with 9 positions matching TRBD1. CDR1 is LNHDA and CDR2 is SQIVND in the germline V gene (reference sequence). J was trimmed by 3 bases and V by 10 bases; bases with no gene match: 6. The CDR3 extends over 13 amino acids. Full variable domain (remainder filled in from reference TRBV19 and TRBJ1-2): DGGITQSPKYLFRKEGQNVTLSCEQNLNHDAMYWYRQDPGQGLRLIYYSQIVNDFQKGDIAEGYSVSREKKESFPLTVTSAQKNPTAFYLCATHRGPDYGYTFGSGTRLTVV.

The chain couples TRBV27 to TRBJ2-1; 7 nucleotides line up with TRBD2. Germline-derived CDR1 and CDR2 are MNHEY and SMNVEV (reference sequence). The V segment lost 6 bases and the J segment 6 bases; nucleotides outside the gene matches: 2. The CDR3 is made up of 12 amino acids. The CDR3 reads CASRGTTNEQFF. The CDR3, as DNA: TGTGCCAGCAGAGGGACTACCAATGAGCAGTTCTTC.

V is TRBV27 and J is TRBJ1-5; 11 bases align to TRBD1. V shed 4 bases, J shed 4 bases, and the junction held 9 bases outside the gene matches. This CDR3 has 17 residues. Germline V gives CDR1 MNHEY, CDR2 SMNVEV (reference sequence). Here the CDR3 reads CASSSWDRGAVNQPQHF. Written as DNA, the CDR3 is TGTGCCAGCAGTTCTTGGGACAGGGGGGCGGTAAATCAGCCCCAGCATTTT.

This clone was detected a few times. The gene calls are TRBV7-2 and TRBJ1-2; D gene ambiguous. Germline V lookup: CDR1 SGHTA, CDR2 FQGNSA. This CDR3 has 15 residues. V was pared by 0 bases and J by 2 bases, with 10 bases between. The CDR3 DNA reads TGTGCCAGCAGCTTAGCGGGCGGGGAGAACTATGGCTACACCTTC. This gives the protein CASSLAGGENYGYTF.